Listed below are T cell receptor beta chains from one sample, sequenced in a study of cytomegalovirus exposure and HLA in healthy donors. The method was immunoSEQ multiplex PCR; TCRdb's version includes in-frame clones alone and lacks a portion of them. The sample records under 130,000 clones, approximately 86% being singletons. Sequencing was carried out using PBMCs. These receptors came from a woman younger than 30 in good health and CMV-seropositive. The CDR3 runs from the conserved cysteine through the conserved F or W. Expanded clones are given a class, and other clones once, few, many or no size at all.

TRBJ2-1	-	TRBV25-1	CASSDEGNNEQFF
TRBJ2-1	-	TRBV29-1	CSATPGLASYNEQFF
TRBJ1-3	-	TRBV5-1	CASSLVPRVLSGNTIYF
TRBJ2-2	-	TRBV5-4	CASSRDSNTGELFF
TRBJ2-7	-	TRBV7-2	CASRVAGGPGEQYF
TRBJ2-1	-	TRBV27	CASSRGTPYNEQFF
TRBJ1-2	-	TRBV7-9	CASSPVGAHFGYTF
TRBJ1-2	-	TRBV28	CASSYTLQGASFSYGYTF
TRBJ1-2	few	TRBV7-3	CASSLAGNYGYTF
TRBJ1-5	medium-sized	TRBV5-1	CASSLEGAAYQPQHF
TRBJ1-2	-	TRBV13	CASSLRGGVNYGYTF
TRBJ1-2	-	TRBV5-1	CASSLEGVYGYTF
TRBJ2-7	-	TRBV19	CASNPGTGGYEQYF
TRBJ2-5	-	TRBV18	CASSGLAGIQETQYF
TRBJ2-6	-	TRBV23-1	CASSQSALTGRAGANVLTF
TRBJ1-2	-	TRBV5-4	CASSGGDGSYGYTF
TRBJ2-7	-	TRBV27	CASSLKGGYEQYF
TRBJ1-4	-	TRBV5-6	CASSSGTSEKLFF
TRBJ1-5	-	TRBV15	CATSTPDRVHSNQPQHF
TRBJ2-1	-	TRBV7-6	CASSAGQGGNEQFF
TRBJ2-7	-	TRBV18	CASSLLAGGSTNEQYF
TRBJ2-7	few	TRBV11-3	CASSLDPSGVNEQYF
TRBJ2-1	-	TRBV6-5	CASSAYRGEIDKQFF
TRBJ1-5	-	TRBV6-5	CASRSTGLNQPQHF
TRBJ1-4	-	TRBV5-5	CASSLLVSEKLFF
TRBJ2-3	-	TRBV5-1	CASSLSGTDTQYF
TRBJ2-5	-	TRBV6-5	CASSTRQGVETQYF
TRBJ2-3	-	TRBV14	CASSPRRRGSSTDTQYF
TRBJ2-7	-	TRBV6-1	CASRKDRASYEQYF
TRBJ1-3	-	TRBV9	CASSVNQASGNTIYF
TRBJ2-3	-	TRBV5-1	CASSWLLRTSRADTQYF
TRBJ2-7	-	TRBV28	CASHEGAVSYEQYF
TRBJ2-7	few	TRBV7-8	CASSLVQAYEQYF
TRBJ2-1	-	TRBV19	CASRLSGRADEQFF
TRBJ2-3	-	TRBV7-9	CASSLRQGAYDTQYF
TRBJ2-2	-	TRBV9	CASSVAGTGELFF
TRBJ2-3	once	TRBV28	CASSSRQGGTDTQYF